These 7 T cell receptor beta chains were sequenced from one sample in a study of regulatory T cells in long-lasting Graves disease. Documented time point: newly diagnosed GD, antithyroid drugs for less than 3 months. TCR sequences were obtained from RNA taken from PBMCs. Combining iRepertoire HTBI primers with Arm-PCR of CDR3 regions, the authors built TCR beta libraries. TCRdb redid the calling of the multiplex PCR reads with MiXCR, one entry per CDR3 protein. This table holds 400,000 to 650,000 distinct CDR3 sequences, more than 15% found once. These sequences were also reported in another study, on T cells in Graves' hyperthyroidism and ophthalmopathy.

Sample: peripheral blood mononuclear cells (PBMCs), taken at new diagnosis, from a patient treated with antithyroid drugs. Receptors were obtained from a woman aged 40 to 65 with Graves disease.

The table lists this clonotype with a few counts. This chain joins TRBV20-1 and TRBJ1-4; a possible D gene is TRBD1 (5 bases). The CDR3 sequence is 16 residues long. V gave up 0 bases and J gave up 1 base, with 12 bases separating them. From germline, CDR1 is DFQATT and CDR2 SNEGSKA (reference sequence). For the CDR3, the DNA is TGCAGTGCTAGAGATGGGGGAGGGCAAACTAATGAAAAACTGTTTTTT. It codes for CSARDGGGQTNEKLFF.

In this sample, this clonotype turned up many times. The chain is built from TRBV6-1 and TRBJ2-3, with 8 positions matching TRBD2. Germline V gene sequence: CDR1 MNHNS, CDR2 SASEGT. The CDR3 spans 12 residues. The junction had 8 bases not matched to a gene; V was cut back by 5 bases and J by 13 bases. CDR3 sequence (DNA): TGTGCCAGCAGTCACGGTGTCGGGGGGGAGTATTTT. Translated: CASSHGVGGEYF.

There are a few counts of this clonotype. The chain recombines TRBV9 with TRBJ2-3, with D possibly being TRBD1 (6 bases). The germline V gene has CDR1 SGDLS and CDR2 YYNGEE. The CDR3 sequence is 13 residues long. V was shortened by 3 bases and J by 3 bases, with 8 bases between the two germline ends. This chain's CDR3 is CASSETGTDTQYF. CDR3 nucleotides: TGTGCCAGCAGCGAAACAGGGACAGATACGCAGTATTTT.

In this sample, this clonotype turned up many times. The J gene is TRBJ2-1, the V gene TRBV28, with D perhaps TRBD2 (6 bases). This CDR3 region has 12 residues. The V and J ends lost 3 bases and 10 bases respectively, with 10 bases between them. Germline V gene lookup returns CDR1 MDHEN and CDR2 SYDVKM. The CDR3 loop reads CASSFGSGEQFF. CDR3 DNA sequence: TGTGCCAGCAGTTTCGGGAGTGGCGAGCAGTTCTTC.

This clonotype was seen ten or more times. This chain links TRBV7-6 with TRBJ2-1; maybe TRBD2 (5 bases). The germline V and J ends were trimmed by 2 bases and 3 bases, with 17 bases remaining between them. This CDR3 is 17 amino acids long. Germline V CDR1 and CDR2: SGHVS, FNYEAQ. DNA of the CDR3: TGTGCCAGCAGCTTAACGTCACGGGGAGCCTTCTACAATGAGCAGTTCTTC. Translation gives CASSLTSRGAFYNEQFF.

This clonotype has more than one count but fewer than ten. CDR3 in amino acids: CATEGPGANVLTF. In DNA, the CDR3 is TGTGCCACCGAAGGGCCTGGGGCCAACGTCCTGACTTTC. This chain connects TRBV3-1 to TRBJ2-6, with D unresolved. Trimming shortened V by 10 bases and J by 2 bases, and 9 bases separated the two germline ends. Germline values: CDR1 LGHDT, CDR2 YNNKEL (reference sequence). The CDR3 extends over 13 amino acids.

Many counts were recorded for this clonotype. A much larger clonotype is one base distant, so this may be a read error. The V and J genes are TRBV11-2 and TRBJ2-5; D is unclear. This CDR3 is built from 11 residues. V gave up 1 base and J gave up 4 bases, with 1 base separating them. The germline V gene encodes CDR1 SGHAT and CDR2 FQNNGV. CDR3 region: CASSLVETQYF. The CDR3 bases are TGTGCCAGCAGCTTAGTAGAGACCCAGTACTTC.